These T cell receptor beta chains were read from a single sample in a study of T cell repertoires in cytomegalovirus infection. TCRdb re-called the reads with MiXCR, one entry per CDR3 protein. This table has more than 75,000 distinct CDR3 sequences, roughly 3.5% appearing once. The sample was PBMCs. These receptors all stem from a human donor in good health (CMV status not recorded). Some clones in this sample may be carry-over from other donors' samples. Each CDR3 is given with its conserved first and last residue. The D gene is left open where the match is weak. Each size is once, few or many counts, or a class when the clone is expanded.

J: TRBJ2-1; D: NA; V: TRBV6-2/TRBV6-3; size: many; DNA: TGTGCCAGCAGTTACAGGGCATGGTCTTACAATGAGCAGTTCTTC; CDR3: CASSYRAWSYNEQFF
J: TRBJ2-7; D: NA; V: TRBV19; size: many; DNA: TGTGCCAGTAGTGTTCGGGGCTTCGGCGAGCAGTACTTC; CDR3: CASSVRGFGEQYF
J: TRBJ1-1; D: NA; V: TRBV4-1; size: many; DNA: TGCGCCAGCAGCCCGTCCTCTGTGGGCACTGAAGCTTTCTTT; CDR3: CASSPSSVGTEAFF
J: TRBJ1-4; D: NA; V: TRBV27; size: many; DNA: TGTGCCAGCAGCCCCGGGACCGCACCAACTAATGAAAAACTGTTTTTT; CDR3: CASSPGTAPTNEKLFF
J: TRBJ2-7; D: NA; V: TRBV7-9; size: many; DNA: TGTGCCAGCAGCCCCGCTGGGGAAGGGCGTCCCTACGAGCAGTACTTC; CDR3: CASSPAGEGRPYEQYF
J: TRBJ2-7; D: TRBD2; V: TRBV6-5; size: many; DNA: TGTGCCAGCACCCAACCTGTTGGGCGGGGGAAGTACGAGCAGTACTTC; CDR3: CASTQPVGRGKYEQYF
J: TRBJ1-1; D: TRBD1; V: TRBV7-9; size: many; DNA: TGTGCCAGCAGCTTGGTGACAGGGGGCACTGAAGCTTTCTTT; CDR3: CASSLVTGGTEAFF
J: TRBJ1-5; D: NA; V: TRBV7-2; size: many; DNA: TGTGCCAGCAGCGACCAGGGGAACAATCAGCCCCAGCATTTT; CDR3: CASSDQGNNQPQHF
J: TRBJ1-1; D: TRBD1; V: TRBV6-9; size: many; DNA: TGTGCCAGAGCCATAAACGAGGACAGGGGTCATCTTACTTGGGGAAACACTGAAGCTTTCTTT; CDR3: CARAINEDRGHLTWGNTEAFF
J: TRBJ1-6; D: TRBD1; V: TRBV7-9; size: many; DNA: TGTGCCAGCAGCTTGATAGTCGGACAGGGGGGAATCCGCTCCTATAATTCACCCCTCCACTTT; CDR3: CASSLIVGQGGIRSYNSPLHF
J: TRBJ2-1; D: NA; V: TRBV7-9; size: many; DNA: TGTGCCAGCAGCTTAGTAGGATTGCGGGGGCCCCCCGGCTACAATGAGCAGTTCTTC; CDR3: CASSLVGLRGPPGYNEQFF
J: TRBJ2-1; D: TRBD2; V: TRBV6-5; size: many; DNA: TGTGCCAGCAACGTAGCGGGGGGGCTCGAGCAGTTCTTC; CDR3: CASNVAGGLEQFF
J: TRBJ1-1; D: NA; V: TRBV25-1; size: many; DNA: TGTGCCAGCAGTATTTCAGGGTCCACTGAAGCTTTCTTT; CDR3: CASSISGSTEAFF
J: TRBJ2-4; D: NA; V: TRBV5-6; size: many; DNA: TGTGCCAGCAGCCGGCACAGGCTTACCAAAAACATTCAGTACTTC; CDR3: CASSRHRLTKNIQYF
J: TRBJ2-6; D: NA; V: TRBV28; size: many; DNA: TGTGCCAGCAGTTTATTGGCGGGCCGAGGCTCTGGGGCCAACGTCCTGACTTTC; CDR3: CASSLLAGRGSGANVLTF
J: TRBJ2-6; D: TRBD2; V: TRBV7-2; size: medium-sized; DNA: TGTGCCAGCAGCTTAGACCGAGCGGGGGGGCCTGGGGCCAACGTCCTGACTTTC; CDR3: CASSLDRAGGPGANVLTF
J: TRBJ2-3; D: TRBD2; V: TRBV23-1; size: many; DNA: TGCGCCAGCAGTCAATCAGGGGTCGGGAGGCGTCACGGTACAGATACGCAGTATTTT; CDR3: CASSQSGVGRRHGTDTQYF
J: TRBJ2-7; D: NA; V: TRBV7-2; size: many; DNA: TGTGCCAGCAGCCGGGCCTTTGGGGGGGCATCCTACGAGCAGTACTTC; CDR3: CASSRAFGGASYEQYF
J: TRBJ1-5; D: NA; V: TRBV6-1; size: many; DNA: TGTGCCAGCAGTGGGTGGGACCCGTGGAGCCATACTAGCAATCAGCCCCAGCATTTT; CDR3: CASSGWDPWSHTSNQPQHF
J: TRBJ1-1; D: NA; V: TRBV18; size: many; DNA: TGTGCCAGCTCACCAAGGGCTGATTCGGACATTGTGAGAACTGAAGCTTTCTTT; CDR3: CASSPRADSDIVRTEAFF
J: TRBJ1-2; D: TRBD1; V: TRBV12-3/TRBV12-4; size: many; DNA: TGTGCCAGCAGTACACAGGGGATCGCCTATGGCTACACCTTC; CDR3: CASSTQGIAYGYTF
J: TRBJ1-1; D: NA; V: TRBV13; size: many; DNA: TGTGCCAGCACCTCCGGGACCGGGAACACTGAAGCTTTCTTT; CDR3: CASTSGTGNTEAFF
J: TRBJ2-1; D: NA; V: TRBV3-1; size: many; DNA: TGTGCCACAGGGTGGGGGAGTGAGCAGTTCTTC; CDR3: CATGWGSEQFF
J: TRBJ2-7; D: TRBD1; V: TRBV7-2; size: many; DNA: TGTGCCAGCAGGTTGGTTTCGGGACAGGCTTACGAGCAGTACTTC; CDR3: CASRLVSGQAYEQYF
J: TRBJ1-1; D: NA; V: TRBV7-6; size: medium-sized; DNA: TGTGCCAGCAGCTTGCAGGGGAACACTGAAGCTTTCTTT; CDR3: CASSLQGNTEAFF
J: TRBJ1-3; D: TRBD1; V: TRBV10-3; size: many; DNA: TGTGCCATCACTGGACAGGGGGCTAGAAACACCATATATTTT; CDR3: CAITGQGARNTIYF
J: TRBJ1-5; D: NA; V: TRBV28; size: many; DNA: TGTGCTTCGTGCTTGCTCAATCAGCCCCAGCATTTT; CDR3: CASCLLNQPQHF
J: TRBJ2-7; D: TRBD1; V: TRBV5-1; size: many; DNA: TGCGCCAGCAGATTACAGGGGCGACCTACCTACGAGCAGTACTTC; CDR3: CASRLQGRPTYEQYF
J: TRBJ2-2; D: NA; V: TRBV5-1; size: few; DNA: TGCGCCAGCAGCGTCCGAGGCGGGGGCCTAAACACCGGGGAGCTGTTTTTT; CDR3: CASSVRGGGLNTGELFF
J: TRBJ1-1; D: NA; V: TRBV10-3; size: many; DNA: TGTGCCATCAGTGAGGCCGGCAGTGAAGCTTTCTTT; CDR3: CAISEAGSEAFF
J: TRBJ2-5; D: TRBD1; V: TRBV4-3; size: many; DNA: TGCGCCAGCAGCCCCGCGACAGGGGTTGGAGAGACCCAGTACTTC; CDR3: CASSPATGVGETQYF
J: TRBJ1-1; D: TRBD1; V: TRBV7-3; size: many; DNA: TGTGCCAGCAGCCCGGGACAGGGGGCCTTCCCCTGGAACACTGAAGCTTTCTTT; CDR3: CASSPGQGAFPWNTEAFF
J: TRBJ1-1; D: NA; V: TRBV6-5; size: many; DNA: TGTGCCAGCAGTTACTCTCCGGGGAACACTGAAGCTTTCTTT; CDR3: CASSYSPGNTEAFF
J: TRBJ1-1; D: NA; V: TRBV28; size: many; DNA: TGTGCCAGCAGTTTTTTTTTCAGGGACATGAACACTGAAGCTTTCTTT; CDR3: CASSFFFRDMNTEAFF
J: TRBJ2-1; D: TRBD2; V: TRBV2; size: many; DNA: TGTGCCAGCAGTCTTAGCGGGGGGACCTACAATGAGCAGTTCTTC; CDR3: CASSLSGGTYNEQFF
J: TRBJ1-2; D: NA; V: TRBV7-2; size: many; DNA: TGTGCCAGCAGCTTAGCGGGTACAGGGTGGAATGGCTACACCTTC; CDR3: CASSLAGTGWNGYTF
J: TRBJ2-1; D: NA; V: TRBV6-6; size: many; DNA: TGTGCCAGCAGTTACAGGGAGTACAATGAGCAGTTCTTC; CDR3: CASSYREYNEQFF
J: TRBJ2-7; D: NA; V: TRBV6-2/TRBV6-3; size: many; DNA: TGTGCCAGCAGTTACATTTCACGATCCTCCTACGAGCAGTACTTC; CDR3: CASSYISRSSYEQYF
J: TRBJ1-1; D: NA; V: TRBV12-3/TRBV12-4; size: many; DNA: TGTGCCAGCAGTTTACTGAGGGAGGTTTTCACTGAAGCTTTCTTT; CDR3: CASSLLREVFTEAFF
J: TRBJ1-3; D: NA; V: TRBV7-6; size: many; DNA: TGTGCCAGCAGCTTGGGCGTTACAGGCGCGTCTGGAAACACCATATATTTT; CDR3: CASSLGVTGASGNTIYF
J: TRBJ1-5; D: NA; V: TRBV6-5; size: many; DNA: TGTGCCAGCAGTCGACAGCCTGCTGGCAATCAGCCCCAGCATTTT; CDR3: CASSRQPAGNQPQHF
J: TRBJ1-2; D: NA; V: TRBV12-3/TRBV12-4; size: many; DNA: TGTGCCAGCACCCTTACAACAGCAGATGGCTACACCTTC; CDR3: CASTLTTADGYTF
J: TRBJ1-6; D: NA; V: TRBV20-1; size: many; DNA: TGCAGTGTCATCGGGCAAGGTTCCTATAATTCACCCCTCCACTTT; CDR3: CSVIGQGSYNSPLHF